The rows below give T cell receptor beta chains drawn from one sample of a study of cytomegalovirus exposure and HLA in healthy donors. Sequenced by immunoSEQ multiplex PCR; TCRdb stores in-frame clones only, minus some. The sample has 110,000 or so clones, about 83% seen once; the top ten hold 5% to 6.5%. What was sequenced was PBMCs. The receptors shown here come from a man aged 18 to 30 in good health and CMV-seronegative. Each CDR3 is given with its conserved first and last residue. The D gene is left open where the match is weak. Rows give clone size only sometimes, using once, few, many, or a class for an expanded clone.

V gene	clone size	D gene	J gene	CDR3 DNA	CDR3 protein
TRBV30	.	.	TRBJ2-2	TGTGCCTGGAGCGACGGACATTCTGGGGAGCTGTTTTTT	CAWSDGHSGELFF
TRBV6-1	.	TRBD1	TRBJ1-6	TGTGCCAGCAGTGTCGGACAGGGGAGTAATTCACCCCTCCACTTT	CASSVGQGSNSPLHF
TRBV25-1	.	TRBD1	TRBJ1-2	TGTGCCAGCAAAGGACAGGGGGCAAACTATGGCTACACCTTC	CASKGQGANYGYTF
TRBV4-3	.	TRBD1	TRBJ1-4	TGCGCCAGCAGCCAGGGACAGGGCGGTAATGAAAAACTGTTTTTT	CASSQGQGGNEKLFF
TRBV5-1	.	TRBD2	TRBJ2-3	TGCGCCAGCAGCCCCGGAGCGGGAGGTTCAGATACGCAGTATTTT	CASSPGAGGSDTQYF
TRBV4-3	.	.	TRBJ2-2	TGCGCCAGCAGCCAAGTTTTGGACATAGCCGGGGAGCTGTTTTTT	CASSQVLDIAGELFF
TRBV20-1	.	TRBD2	TRBJ2-7	TGCAGTGCTAGGACTAGCGGCGAGCAGTACTTC	CSARTSGEQYF
TRBV9	.	.	TRBJ1-1	TGTGCCAGCAGCGTAGGACCGTCGGGGACTGAAGCTTTCTTT	CASSVGPSGTEAFF
TRBV30	.	TRBD2	TRBJ2-1	TGTGCCCAACTTACAAGCGGGAGCTACAATGAGCAGTTCTTC	CAQLTSGSYNEQFF
TRBV19	.	.	TRBJ1-1	TGTGCCAGTAGCCCCGGACAGTGGGAGAACACTGAAGCTTTCTTT	CASSPGQWENTEAFF
TRBV7-8	.	TRBD1	TRBJ1-1	TGTGCCAGCAGCCTGCGTGGACAGGGAAACACTGAAGCTTTCTTT	CASSLRGQGNTEAFF
TRBV6-5	.	.	TRBJ2-7	TGTGCCAGCAGTTACAATGACGGAGCCTACGAGCAGTACTTC	CASSYNDGAYEQYF
TRBV7-6	.	TRBD2	TRBJ2-1	TGTGCCAGCAGCTTAGCAGTAGCGGGAGGTCTCTACAATGAGCAGTTCTTC	CASSLAVAGGLYNEQFF
TRBV28	.	TRBD1	TRBJ2-5	TGTGCCAGCACCATCGACAGGGACCTCCAAGAGACCCAGTACTTC	CASTIDRDLQETQYF
TRBV9	once	.	TRBJ2-1	TGTGCCAGCAGCCCCCGGGTAGCGGACAATGAGCAGTTCTTC	CASSPRVADNEQFF
TRBV10-1	.	.	TRBJ2-5	TGCGCCAGCAGTGAGTCGGGCTGGCCGACCCAGTACTTC	CASSESGWPTQYF
TRBV27	.	.	TRBJ2-4	TGTGCCAGCAGTGAGAGGTCTACGGTGGACATTCAGTACTTC	CASSERSTVDIQYF
TRBV2	few	.	TRBJ1-4	TGTGCCAGCACTCGGGACACCTCAACTAATGAAAAACTGTTTTTT	CASTRDTSTNEKLFF
TRBV6-5	.	TRBD2	TRBJ2-7	TGTGCCAGCAGTCACACTAGCGGAGACTCCTACGAGCAGTACTTC	CASSHTSGDSYEQYF
TRBV27	.	.	TRBJ1-1	TGTGCCAGCAGTTTATTGCGGTCCCTGAACACTGAAGCTTTCTTT	CASSLLRSLNTEAFF
TRBV5-6	.	.	TRBJ1-1	TGTGCCAGCAGCCATCAGGATTTGAACACTGAAGCTTTCTTT	CASSHQDLNTEAFF
TRBV6-1	.	.	TRBJ1-1	TGTGCCAGCAGTACCAGGTTACCCCTGGTCCCTGAAGCTTTCTTT	CASSTRLPLVPEAFF
TRBV11-1	.	.	TRBJ2-3	TGTGCCAGCAGCCCCCTCGAAAGGGAGGCCTACACAGATACGCAGTATTTT	CASSPLEREAYTDTQYF
TRBV10-3	.	TRBD2	TRBJ2-1	TGTGCCATCAGTGCGGGTAGCGGGAGGCTTTTGAATGAGCAGTTCTTC	CAISAGSGRLLNEQFF
TRBV4-2	.	.	TRBJ1-1	TGTGCCAGCAGCCAAGAGGGGGCAGGGCGAGGGACTGAAGCTTTCTTT	CASSQEGAGRGTEAFF
TRBV15	.	TRBD1	TRBJ2-5	TGTGCCACCAGCCGGGCGGACAGGAACCAAGAGACCCAGTACTTC	CATSRADRNQETQYF
TRBV19	.	TRBD2	TRBJ2-5	TGTGCCAGTAGTATTAATTTCGGGACTAGGATTGGGACCCAGTACTTC	CASSINFGTRIGTQYF
TRBV27	.	.	TRBJ1-2	TGTGCCAGCAGTTTATGGCCAGGGGTGTATGGCTACACCTTC	CASSLWPGVYGYTF
TRBV7-6	.	TRBD2	TRBJ2-1	TGTGCCAGCAGCCCGACTAGCGGGAGGCCTAATGAGCAGTTCTTC	CASSPTSGRPNEQFF
TRBV2	once	.	TRBJ1-1	TGTGCCAGCACCATCCAGGGAGGGGACACTGAAGCTTTCTTT	CASTIQGGDTEAFF
TRBV6-6	.	TRBD1	TRBJ1-2	TGTGCCAGCAGCCAACAGGGGGCTATTTCTGGCTACACCTTC	CASSQQGAISGYTF
TRBV4-1	.	.	TRBJ2-3	TGCGCCAGCAGCCAAGAGGTACCGGGAGTTAGCACAGATACGCAGTATTTT	CASSQEVPGVSTDTQYF
TRBV7-2	.	.	TRBJ1-2	TGTGCCAGCAGCCTGGGGGGAGCCTATGGCTACACCTTC	CASSLGGAYGYTF
TRBV6-5	.	.	TRBJ2-2	TGTGCCAGCAGTCGCAGACAGGCCGCCGGGGAGCTGTTTTTT	CASSRRQAAGELFF
TRBV29-1	.	.	TRBJ1-2	TGCAGCGCGTTTGCAGGGGTCGGCTACACCTTC	CSAFAGVGYTF
TRBV7-2	.	.	TRBJ2-1	TGTGCCAGCAGCCCAACCGGCAGACTAGGATTCAATGAGCAGTTCTTC	CASSPTGRLGFNEQFF
TRBV6-5	.	TRBD2	TRBJ2-1	TGTGCCAGCAGTTACGGCCGCGGGGGTAATGAGCAGTTCTTC	CASSYGRGGNEQFF
TRBV18	.	.	TRBJ2-3	TGTGCCAGCTCACCAAAAATCTCAGGATTCACAGATACGCAGTATTTT	CASSPKISGFTDTQYF
TRBV2	.	.	TRBJ1-5	TGTGCCAGCAGTGAACTGAGCAGGGGTTTTCCTCAGCCCCAGCATTTT	CASSELSRGFPQPQHF
TRBV4-3	.	.	TRBJ1-1	TGCGCCAGCAGCCAAGGTGACAGAAAAGCTTTCTTT	CASSQGDRKAFF
TRBV6-1	few	.	TRBJ2-1	TGTGCCAGCGCGGCCCGGGGGGCAAGCAATGAGCAGTTCTTC	CASAARGASNEQFF
TRBV4-3	.	.	TRBJ1-1	TGCGCCAGTAGGCGGGGCGCAAATACTGAAGCTTTCTTT	CASRRGANTEAFF
TRBV11-2	.	.	TRBJ2-7	TGTGCCAGCAGCTTAATGGAGGCAACAAACGAGCAGTACTTC	CASSLMEATNEQYF
TRBV7-2	.	TRBD1	TRBJ1-1	TGTGCCAGCAGCCCGGGACAGCTGAACACTGAAGCTTTCTTT	CASSPGQLNTEAFF
TRBV6-5	.	.	TRBJ2-5	TGTGCCAGCAGTTACTCCCCGGTGGAGACCCAGTACTTC	CASSYSPVETQYF
TRBV6-1	few	TRBD1	TRBJ1-2	TGTGCCAGCAGTGAAGCCCCAGGGGGTTCTCATGGCTACACCTTC	CASSEAPGGSHGYTF
TRBV6-1	.	.	TRBJ2-7	TGTGCCGCCGTCCCTGGACAGTCCTACGAGCAGTACTTC	CAAVPGQSYEQYF